These 10 T cell receptor beta chains were all obtained from the same sample, sequenced in a study of shared clonotypes between healthy human individuals. TCRdb keeps only in-frame clones here, not all; method: immunoSEQ multiplex PCR. The sample records some 1 million clones, more than 60% being singletons. The specimen was memory CD4+ T cells sorted from blood. Documented subset: CD45RA-negative fraction. These receptors originate from a man between 18 and 35 years old in good health.

This clone appeared once. V is TRBV19 and J is TRBJ1-1, with a weak D call TRBD1 (5 bases). CDR1 is LNHDA, CDR2 SQIVND, per germline (reference sequence). The V and J ends lost 3 bases and 10 bases respectively, with 15 bases between them. The CDR3 sequence is 13 residues long. The CDR3 coding sequence is TGTGCCAGTAGTATTTCTCCTCTCGGGGGAGCTTTCTTT. Its protein is CASSISPLGGAFF.

J is TRBJ2-6 and V is TRBV5-1; tentative D call: TRBD1 (6 bases). V was pared by 4 bases and J by 0 bases, with 8 bases between. The CDR3 loop spans 15 amino acids. Germline CDR1 and CDR2: SGHRS and YFSETQ. The CDR3 sequence: CASSRQVSGANVLTF. The CDR3 DNA follows: TGCGCCAGCAGCCGACAGGTCTCTGGGGCCAACGTCCTGACTTTC.

The sample holds a few counts of this clone. The V gene is TRBV5-1, the J gene TRBJ2-7, with TRBD2 as a possible D gene (6 bases). Looked up from germline, CDR1 is SGHRS and CDR2 is YFSETQ. The V gene lost 1 base and the J gene lost 2 bases, with 10 bases spanning the gap. The CDR3 totals 14 residues. CDR3: CASSLNGSPYEQYF. The CDR3 DNA reads as TGCGCCAGCAGCTTGAACGGGAGTCCCTACGAGCAGTACTTC. Variable domain in full (rest from reference TRBV5-1 and TRBJ2-7): KAGVTQTPRYLIKTRGQQVTLSCSPISGHRSVSWYQQTPGQGLQFLFEYFSETQRNKGNFPGRFSGRQFSNSRSEMNVSTLELGDSALYLCASSLNGSPYEQYFGPGTRLTVT.

V and J are TRBV2 and TRBJ1-2; 9 bases line up with TRBD1. CDR1 and CDR2 (germline): SNHLY, FYNNEI. After removal of 5 bases from V and 5 bases from J, the junction contained 9 bases not matched to a gene. The CDR3 consists of 15 residues. For the CDR3, the DNA is TGTGCCAGCAGTTCTATTCGGGACAGGGAGTATGGCTACACCTTC. It translates to CASSSIRDREYGYTF.

V is TRBV28 and J is TRBJ2-5; TRBD2 matches 10 bases. The V and J ends lost 7 bases and 1 base, in that order; junction bases with no gene match: 9. The CDR3 runs 16 residues. CDR1 and CDR2 (germline): MDHEN, SYDVKM. CDR3 coding DNA: TGTGCCAGCACCGACAATGTAGCGGGGGGCCAAGAGACCCAGTACTTC. This codes for CASTDNVAGGQETQYF. Filled out from reference TRBV28 and TRBJ2-5, the complete variable domain reads DVKVTQSSRYLVKRTGEKVFLECVQDMDHENMFWYRQDPGLGLRLIYFSYDVKMKEKGDIPEGYSVSREKKERFSLILESASTNQTSMYLCASTDNVAGGQETQYFGPGTRLLVL.

This chain links TRBV6-6 with TRBJ2-3; a weak D match, TRBD2 (5 bases). Germline V gene lookup returns CDR1 MNHNY and CDR2 SVGAGI (reference sequence). Trimming took 4 bases from V and 1 from J, leaving 9 bases between them. CDR3 length equals 14 residues. The CDR3: CASSSTRGTDTQYF. CDR3 in DNA: TGTGCCAGCAGTTCCACTAGGGGCACAGATACGCAGTATTTT.

This clone turned up a few times. CDR3 in DNA: TGTGCCAGCAGTGAAGATGGGGCCCTCCACTTT. Protein: CASSEDGALHF. This chain connects TRBV6-1 to TRBJ1-6; D is unresolved. This CDR3 region has 11 residues. CDR1 is MNHNS and CDR2 is SASEGT in the germline V gene. Trimming took 1 base from V and 14 from J, leaving 6 bases between them.

This chain uses TRBV10-1 with TRBJ1-5; D unresolved. V was cut by 7 bases and J by 6 bases, with 10 bases left in between. This CDR3 has 12 amino acids. Germline CDR1 reads WNHNN; CDR2 reads SYGVQD (reference sequence). In nucleotides, the CDR3 is TGCGCCAGCATGAGTGTAGGTCAGCCCCAGCATTTT. Protein sequence: CASMSVGQPQHF.

The chain has TRBV15 and TRBJ2-7; 7 nucleotides match TRBD2. Germline loops: CDR1 LNHNV, CDR2 YYDKDF (reference sequence). V lost 5 bases to trimming and J lost 3 bases; unmatched junction nucleotides: 4. CDR3 length equals 13 residues. CDR3: CATSAGRLYEQYF. DNA for the CDR3: TGTGCCACCAGCGCCGGGAGGCTCTACGAGCAGTACTTC.

The gene calls are TRBV7-8 and TRBJ2-2; TRBD1 agrees at 9 bases. CDR1 and CDR2 (germline): SGHVS, FQNEAQ. With V trimmed by 5 bases and J by 8 bases, 12 bases remained unmatched. CDR3 length: 16 amino acids. The CDR3 is CASSLGTGSTSGELFF. DNA for the CDR3: TGTGCCAGCAGCCTAGGGACAGGGTCGACGTCAGGGGAGCTGTTTTTT.